This TCR beta chain emerged from a study of multiple sclerosis patients with progressive multifocal leukoencephalopathy. The V end was cut by 0 bases, the J end by 0 bases, with 11 bases between. The germline gives CDR1 LNHNV, CDR2 YYDKDF (reference sequence). The CDR3 contains 16 residues. Points on this clone: Its antigen is as yet unknown.

Time point defined: approximately 12 months of natalizumab therapy. Every listed patient previously received interferon beta; all PML patients were women. Findings of the study overall: Expanded clones at PML onset predated and persisted through natalizumab therapy.

The data were produced by immunoSEQ multiplex PCR, yet TCRdb's version contains in-frame clones alone and is incomplete. This sample carries some 27,000 clones, around 89% of them seen once, and the ten largest clones take approximately 1.2%. The receptor was isolated from a human donor with multiple sclerosis. Sequencing used PBMCs, obtained from a patient treated with natalizumab. The chain combines TRBV15 with TRBJ2-5; TRBD1 might be the D (5 bases). CDR3 sequence reads: CATSRDREQDQETQYF. The CDR3 DNA reads TGTGCCACCAGCAGAGATAGGGAACAGGACCAAGAGACCCAGTACTTC. Filled out from reference TRBV15 and TRBJ2-5, the complete variable domain reads DAMVIQNPRYQVTQFGKPVTLSCSQTLNHNVMYWYQQKSSQAPKLLFHYYDKDFNNEADTPDNFQSRRPNTSFCFLDIRSPGLGDTAMYLCATSRDREQDQETQYFGPGTRLLVL.